The rows below give T cell receptor beta chains drawn from one sample of a study of identical twins. TCRdb reprocessed the 5' RACE reads with MiXCR, giving one entry per CDR3 protein. The repertoire includes under 450,000 distinct CDR3 sequences, around a sixth of them detected once, and 9.5% to 15% sits in the top ten. Material: naive T cells sorted from blood. Source of these receptors: a man over 45 in good health. Both conserved end residues are part of each CDR3. The D gene is left open where the match is weak. The size entry is marked missing in some rows and otherwise reads once, few, many or a size class.

clone size	D gene	V gene	CDR3 length	J gene	CDR3 protein	CDR3 DNA
many	.	TRBV20-1	15	TRBJ2-4	CSASPDSSVRDIQYF	TGCAGTGCTAGTCCGGACAGTTCGGTGAGGGACATTCAGTACTTC
.	TRBD2	TRBV6-1	14	TRBJ2-1	CASRMGGGYNEQFF	TGTGCCAGCAGGATGGGCGGGGGTTACAATGAGCAGTTCTTC
.	TRBD1	TRBV5-1	15	TRBJ2-1	CASSLGGQGALEQFF	TGCGCCAGCAGTTTAGGGGGACAGGGGGCGCTTGAGCAGTTCTTC
few	.	TRBV20-1	12	TRBJ2-7	CSASPQVDEQYF	TGCAGTGCTAGCCCACAAGTAGACGAGCAGTACTTC
.	.	TRBV27	13	TRBJ2-7	CASSTFLSYEQYF	TGTGCCAGCAGTACGTTCCTCTCCTACGAGCAGTACTTC
many	TRBD2	TRBV5-8	16	TRBJ2-3	CASSLGTSGSLDTQYF	TGTGCCAGCAGCTTGGGGACTAGCGGGAGTTTAGATACGCAGTATTTT
.	.	TRBV11-2	15	TRBJ2-3	CASSLQLEVTDTQYF	TGTGCCAGCAGCTTACAACTAGAGGTCACAGATACGCAGTATTTT
many	.	TRBV28	12	TRBJ2-1	CASSRGVNEQFF	TGTGCCAGCAGTAGGGGGGTGAATGAGCAGTTCTTC
few	.	TRBV5-6	15	TRBJ2-1	CASSQRTEPYNEQFF	TGTGCCAGCAGCCAGAGGACTGAGCCCTACAATGAGCAGTTCTTC
many	TRBD1	TRBV12-3/TRBV12-4	17	TRBJ2-2	CASSLAQGMSNTGELFF	TGTGCCAGCAGTTTAGCACAGGGGATGTCGAACACCGGGGAGCTGTTTTTT
few	.	TRBV7-9	14	TRBJ2-7	CASSPPGPQDEQYF	TGTGCCAGCAGCCCACCGGGACCCCAAGACGAGCAGTACTTC
few	.	TRBV2	12	TRBJ2-5	CASSVGTETQYF	TGTGCCAGCAGTGTAGGGACAGAGACCCAGTACTTC
many	.	TRBV6-5	15	TRBJ2-1	CASSYSTGLGYEQFF	TGTGCCAGCAGTTACTCGACGGGGCTTGGGTATGAGCAGTTCTTC
many	.	TRBV6-5	15	TRBJ2-7	CASSYSVLGSYEQYF	TGTGCCAGCAGTTACTCGGTACTAGGAAGTTACGAGCAGTACTTC
.	.	TRBV6-5	15	TRBJ1-3	CASSYSSGAGNTIYF	TGTGCCAGCAGTTACTCAAGTGGGGCTGGAAACACCATATATTTT
.	TRBD2	TRBV18	13	TRBJ2-5	CASLAGLEETQYF	TGTGCCAGCTTAGCGGGACTAGAAGAGACCCAGTACTTC
.	.	TRBV2	15	TRBJ2-7	CASSTRTAGAHEQYF	TGTGCCAGCAGTACAAGAACGGCTGGGGCCCACGAGCAGTACTTC
many	TRBD1	TRBV11-2	14	TRBJ2-5	CASTVHRGLETQYF	TGTGCCAGCACCGTCCACAGGGGGCTGGAGACCCAGTACTTC
.	.	TRBV5-1	15	TRBJ2-5	CASSLAFGDQETQYF	TGCGCCAGCAGCTTGGCCTTCGGGGATCAAGAGACCCAGTACTTC
few	TRBD2	TRBV20-1	14	TRBJ2-1	CSARELADYNEQFF	TGCAGTGCTAGAGAACTAGCGGACTACAATGAGCAGTTCTTC
many	.	TRBV21-1	17	TRBJ2-2	CASSKEGAWANTGELFF	TGTGCCAGCAGCAAGGAGGGGGCATGGGCGAACACCGGGGAGCTGTTTTTT
few	TRBD2	TRBV5-1	20	TRBJ2-6	CASSLAEWTLAGTGANVLTF	TGCGCCAGCAGCTTGGCGGAGTGGACTTTAGCGGGAACTGGGGCCAACGTCCTGACTTTC
.	.	TRBV12-3/TRBV12-4	16	TRBJ2-5	CASSSSQWEFQETQYF	TGTGCCAGCAGCTCAAGTCAGTGGGAATTCCAAGAGACCCAGTACTTC
many	TRBD2	TRBV20-1	15	TRBJ2-2	CSARLGTSGTGELFF	TGCAGTGCTCGCTTGGGGACTAGCGGCACCGGGGAGCTGTTTTTT
few	.	TRBV28	14	TRBJ2-3	CASRLARRVDTKYF	TGTGCCAGCAGACTTGCCCGCAGGGTTGATACGAAGTATTTT
few	TRBD2	TRBV4-3	16	TRBJ2-3	CASSQVPAGVSDTQYF	TGCGCCAGCAGCCAAGTCCCGGCGGGAGTGTCAGATACGCAGTATTTT
.	.	TRBV4-2	17	TRBJ1-4	CASSQSRDKTTNEKLFF	TGTGCCAGCAGCCAATCCCGGGATAAAACAACTAATGAAAAACTGTTTTTT
many	.	TRBV5-1	15	TRBJ2-2	CASSLVVGLTGELFF	TGCGCCAGCAGCTTGGTTGTGGGGCTCACCGGGGAGCTGTTTTTT
many	.	TRBV7-8	11	TRBJ2-7	CASSSPGEQYF	TGTGCCAGCAGCTCGCCTGGCGAGCAGTACTTC
.	TRBD2	TRBV9	16	TRBJ2-1	CASSDRRTSDRNEQFF	TGTGCCAGCAGCGACCGCAGGACTAGCGATCGCAATGAGCAGTTCTTC
.	TRBD1	TRBV3-1	15	TRBJ2-3	CASSQPDRGTDTQYF	TGTGCCAGCAGCCAGCCGGACAGGGGCACAGATACGCAGTATTTT
few	.	TRBV27	15	TRBJ1-1	CASSLWGGEGTEAFF	TGTGCCAGCAGTTTATGGGGTGGGGAGGGGACTGAAGCTTTCTTT
few	TRBD2	TRBV29-1	13	TRBJ2-7	CSVDPSGTSEQYF	TGCAGCGTTGACCCTAGCGGAACATCCGAGCAGTACTTC
.	.	TRBV12-3/TRBV12-4	11	TRBJ1-2	CASSLGAHYTF	TGTGCCAGCAGTTTAGGCGCCCACTACACCTTC
many	TRBD2	TRBV6-5	17	TRBJ2-3	CASSYETSGGERDTQYF	TGTGCCAGCAGTTACGAGACTAGCGGAGGAGAGAGAGATACGCAGTATTTT
.	TRBD1	TRBV2	13	TRBJ2-1	CASRRGQGDEQFF	TGTGCCAGCAGGAGGGGACAGGGCGATGAGCAGTTCTTC
few	TRBD1	TRBV20-1	13	TRBJ1-6	CSADRVLNSPLHF	TGCAGTGCAGACAGGGTCCTTAATTCACCCCTCCACTTT
.	TRBD1	TRBV29-1	14	TRBJ1-2	CSVDRDRGAGGYTF	TGCAGCGTCGACCGGGACAGGGGCGCAGGTGGCTACACCTTC
.	.	TRBV5-1	14	TRBJ2-7	CASSPPFRPYEQYF	TGCGCCAGCAGCCCGCCTTTTAGGCCCTACGAGCAGTACTTC
.	TRBD1	TRBV5-1	14	TRBJ2-7	CASSLRDRAHEQYF	TGCGCCAGCAGCTTGAGGGACAGGGCCCACGAGCAGTACTTC
many	TRBD2	TRBV5-1	16	TRBJ2-2	CASSPGLAGGTGELFF	TGCGCCAGCAGCCCTGGACTAGCGGGAGGTACCGGGGAGCTGTTTTTT
few	.	TRBV7-6	19	TRBJ2-1	CASSLAGSFEYLPNNEQFF	TGTGCCAGCAGCTTAGCCGGATCTTTCGAGTACCTTCCAAACAATGAGCAGTTCTTC
few	TRBD2	TRBV5-1	16	TRBJ2-3	CASSGRTSLRTDTQYF	TGCGCCAGCAGTGGTCGGACTAGCTTAAGGACAGATACGCAGTATTTT
.	.	TRBV7-9	13	TRBJ2-7	CASSLDWAYEQYF	TGTGCCAGCAGCTTAGACTGGGCCTACGAGCAGTACTTC
.	TRBD2	TRBV29-1	12	TRBJ2-7	CSVEELAGSRYF	TGCAGCGTTGAAGAACTAGCGGGATCAAGGTACTTC
many	TRBD2	TRBV27	17	TRBJ2-3	CASSLYPGLAGSDTQYF	TGTGCCAGCAGTTTATACCCGGGACTAGCGGGTTCAGATACGCAGTATTTT
.	TRBD1	TRBV28	16	TRBJ1-1	CASSLAAAGGTTEAFF	TGTGCCAGCAGTTTGGCCGCGGCAGGGGGTACGACTGAAGCTTTCTTT
few	.	TRBV9	14	TRBJ2-2	CASTSGTNTGELFF	TGTGCCAGCACCTCCGGGACGAACACCGGGGAGCTGTTTTTT
many	TRBD1	TRBV5-1	16	TRBJ2-7	CASSLTGGLASYEQYF	TGCGCCAGCAGTCTTACAGGGGGTCTGGCCTCCTACGAGCAGTACTTC
many	.	TRBV28	14	TRBJ1-1	CASSLDIKLTEAFF	TGTGCCAGCAGTTTGGACATCAAGCTCACTGAAGCTTTCTTT
few	TRBD2	TRBV27	15	TRBJ2-5	CASSFGRGGRETQYF	TGTGCCAGCAGTTTCGGTCGGGGGGGCCGGGAGACCCAGTACTTC